A selection of T cell receptor beta chains follows, all from one sample in a study of regulatory and conventional T cells in RAG deficiency. Using immunoSEQ multiplex PCR, the repertoire was profiled, and TCRdb retains in-frame clones only, with some absent. The sample contains 5,000 to 6,500 clones, around 92% of which appear only once. Sequencing used CD8+ T cells sorted from blood. The origin of the receptors is a human donor with RAG deficiency presenting as severe combined immunodeficiency. CDR3s include the opening cysteine and the closing phenylalanine or tryptophan. Fields, in order: J gene, D gene, clone size, V gene, CDR3 DNA, CDR3 protein. A D gene is named only where the DNA matches it firmly. Not every row has a clone size; where given, it reads once, few, many or a size class.

>TRBJ2-7|-|-|TRBV9
TGTGCCAGCAGCGTTGAGAACACCCACGAGCAGTACTTC
CASSVENTHEQYF
>TRBJ1-1|TRBD1|-|TRBV27
TGTGCCAGCAGTTTATCCCGGGACAGGGGGGGGATTGAAGCTTTCTTT
CASSLSRDRGGIEAFF
>TRBJ2-7|-|once|TRBV7-2
TGTGCCAGCAGCCTAAACGGGATCTACGAGCAGTACTTC
CASSLNGIYEQYF
>TRBJ1-2|-|once|TRBV13
TGTGCCAGCAGCCAAGGGACAAACTATGGCTACACCTTC
CASSQGTNYGYTF
>TRBJ2-1|-|-|TRBV6-5
TGTGCCAGCAGTTACTCGACGGGGGTGGTGGAGCAGTTCTTC
CASSYSTGVVEQFF
>TRBJ2-5|TRBD1|-|TRBV10-3
TGTGCCATCAGTGAGGTTACAGGGGCGGGAGAGACCCAGTACTTC
CAISEVTGAGETQYF
>TRBJ1-2|-|-|TRBV19
TGTGCCAGTAGCCACTCGGGACCCTTGGGCTACACCTTC
CASSHSGPLGYTF
>TRBJ1-2|-|-|TRBV27
TGTGCCAGCAGTTCGGGACCGCTCTATGGCTACACCTTC
CASSSGPLYGYTF
>TRBJ2-1|-|-|TRBV7-2
TGTGCCAGCAGCGCCGGGACTTACAGCTCCTACAATGAGCAGTTCTTC
CASSAGTYSSYNEQFF
>TRBJ2-7|-|-|TRBV27
TGTGCCAGCAGGATTGGACTGCACGAATCCTACGAGCAGTACTTC
CASRIGLHESYEQYF
>TRBJ2-7|-|-|TRBV27
TGTGCCAGCACAGTGGGGGGTCAGGGGACCTACGAGCAGTACTTC
CASTVGGQGTYEQYF
>TRBJ2-2|-|once|TRBV5-1
TGCGCCAGCAGCCTGGCGGGGACCGGGGAGCTGTTTTTT
CASSLAGTGELFF
>TRBJ2-7|-|-|TRBV7-6
TGTGCCAGCAGCGGACAGTTTTTCGAGCAGTACTTC
CASSGQFFEQYF
>TRBJ1-4|-|-|TRBV9
TGTGCCAGCAGCGTAGGCGGGGCGGCTGAAAAACTGTTTTTT
CASSVGGAAEKLFF
>TRBJ2-5|-|-|TRBV9
TGTGCCAGCAGCGTAGACGGCATCCTCCGGGAGACCCAGTACTTC
CASSVDGILRETQYF
>TRBJ2-1|-|-|TRBV27
TGTGCCAGCAGTTTATCGGCGGGGTCCGATGAGCAGTTCTTC
CASSLSAGSDEQFF
>TRBJ2-7|-|-|TRBV19
TGTGCCAGTAGTATAGTGGGGTCCTCCTACGAGCAGTACTTC
CASSIVGSSYEQYF
>TRBJ1-5|-|once|TRBV7-9
TGTGCCAGCAGCTTAGAGGATCAGCCCCAGCATTTT
CASSLEDQPQHF
>TRBJ1-2|TRBD1|few|TRBV9
TGTGCCAGCAGCGCCAGGGGGTATGGCTACACCTTC
CASSARGYGYTF
>TRBJ2-1|-|-|TRBV28
TGTGCCAGCAAACTCTACAATGAGCAGTTCTTC
CASKLYNEQFF
>TRBJ2-2|-|-|TRBV6-1
TGTGCCAGTACTTGGGGGAGGCCCGGGGAGCTGTTTTTT
CASTWGRPGELFF
>TRBJ2-2|-|-|TRBV7-9
TGTGCCAGCAGCCTACCACCCGCCGGGGAGCTGTTTTTT
CASSLPPAGELFF
>TRBJ1-1|-|-|TRBV28
TGTGCCAGCGGAGTGAACACTGAAGCTTTCTTT
CASGVNTEAFF
>TRBJ2-7|TRBD1|-|TRBV5-1
TGCGCCAGCAGCTTGAACCGGGACAGGGAGGACTCCTACGAGCAGTACTTC
CASSLNRDREDSYEQYF
>TRBJ2-3|-|once|TRBV9
TGTGCCAGCAGCGTCTCGGGTGATACGCAGTATTTT
CASSVSGDTQYF
>TRBJ2-4|TRBD1|-|TRBV4-3
TGCGCCAGCAGACGCGGGACAGGGGCCAAAAACATTCAGTACTTC
CASRRGTGAKNIQYF
>TRBJ1-5|-|-|TRBV2
TGTGCCAGCAGTGAAAGGCATGACAGTTTGACCCAGCATTTT
CASSERHDSLTQHF
>TRBJ1-1|-|once|TRBV4-3
TGCGCCAGCAGCTTAAGACGGCGGGGGACTGAAGCTTTCTTT
CASSLRRRGTEAFF
>TRBJ2-7|-|-|TRBV13
TGTGCCAGCAGCTTACGGTATCACGAGCAGTACTTC
CASSLRYHEQYF
>TRBJ2-7|TRBD2|-|TRBV7-8
TGTGCCAGCAGCCCCGGACTAGCGGGAGAGGAGCAGTACTTC
CASSPGLAGEEQYF
>TRBJ2-3|-|-|TRBV10-3
TGTGCCATCAGTTCCGACACAGATACGCAGTATTTT
CAISSDTDTQYF
>TRBJ1-5|TRBD1|-|TRBV27
TGTGCCAGCAGTTTATCGACAGGGCAGCCCCAGCATTTT
CASSLSTGQPQHF
>TRBJ2-5|TRBD1|-|TRBV4-3
TGCGCCAGCAGCCAAGATCCCTCAGGGGGTAGATGGGGGACCCAGTACTTC
CASSQDPSGGRWGTQYF
>TRBJ2-7|TRBD1|-|TRBV7-6
TGTGCCAGCAGCCTATCGACAGGGAAAGACGAGCAGTACTTC
CASSLSTGKDEQYF
>TRBJ1-2|-|-|TRBV7-9
TGTGCCAGCAGCCCCCTTACAGGGAGCCTTAACTATGGCTACACCTTC
CASSPLTGSLNYGYTF
>TRBJ1-4|TRBD1|-|TRBV11-2
TGTGCCAGCAGCACCCGAGGGACAGCTGAAAAACTGTTTTTT
CASSTRGTAEKLFF
>TRBJ2-4|TRBD1|-|TRBV4-1
TGCGCCAGCAGCCCTCTAAGGGGGCCGGACAAAAACATTCAGTACTTC
CASSPLRGPDKNIQYF
>TRBJ2-6|-|once|TRBV4-3
TGCGCCAGCAGCCAAGATCGGGGACAACTCTCTGGGGCCAACGTCCTGACTTTC
CASSQDRGQLSGANVLTF
>TRBJ2-1|TRBD2|-|TRBV4-1
TGCGCCAGCAGCCGCCGGGGAGCGGGATTCCCCCTCAATGAGCAGTTCTTC
CASSRRGAGFPLNEQFF
>TRBJ2-7|-|-|TRBV13
TGTGCCAGCAGCTTAGACGTGGGGGGCTACGAGCAGTACTTC
CASSLDVGGYEQYF
>TRBJ2-4|TRBD1|once|TRBV13
TGTGCCAGCAGCTTAGAACAGGGGGAAAACATTCAGTACTTC
CASSLEQGENIQYF
>TRBJ2-1|-|-|TRBV9
TGTGCCAGCAGCGGGACATCCTACAATGAGCAGTTCTTC
CASSGTSYNEQFF
>TRBJ2-5|-|-|TRBV7-9
TGTGCCAGCAGCGTTGACAACTTCCAAGAGACCCAGTACTTC
CASSVDNFQETQYF
>TRBJ2-7|-|-|TRBV28
TGTGCCAGCAGTTTTACGCCGGGGAGGAACGAGCAGTACTTC
CASSFTPGRNEQYF
>TRBJ1-1|-|-|TRBV9
TGTGCCAGCAGCCCTCCCTCGACGAACACTGAAGCTTTCTTT
CASSPPSTNTEAFF
>TRBJ2-1|-|once|TRBV19
TGTGCCAGTAGTTGGGCGGGGCCGGCGGATGAGCAGTTCTTC
CASSWAGPADEQFF
>TRBJ2-5|-|-|TRBV6-5
TGTGCCAGCATTGGGCAGGCCCAAGAGACCCAGTACTTC
CASIGQAQETQYF
>TRBJ2-7|TRBD2|-|TRBV19
TGTGCCAGTAGTATAGGGGTGACTAGCGGGAGCGACGAGCAGTACTTC
CASSIGVTSGSDEQYF
>TRBJ2-1|-|-|TRBV7-8
TGTGCCAGCAGCTTATGGCAGGGAATAAATGAGCAGTTCTTC
CASSLWQGINEQFF
>TRBJ1-5|-|-|TRBV19
TGTGCCAGTACTACTCCCTATCAAAGGAATCAGCCCCAGCATTTT
CASTTPYQRNQPQHF
>TRBJ2-5|TRBD1|once|TRBV7-6
TGTGCCAGCAGCCCCAGGGGGTCCCAAGAGACCCAGTACTTC
CASSPRGSQETQYF
>TRBJ2-1|-|-|TRBV19
TGTGCCAGTAGAAGCAGGGGTAGGAATGAGCAGTTCTTC
CASRSRGRNEQFF
>TRBJ2-3|-|-|TRBV4-1
TGCGCCAGCAGCCAAGACCCAGTCTTAGATACGCAGTATTTT
CASSQDPVLDTQYF
>TRBJ2-1|TRBD2|-|TRBV4-3
TGCGCCAGCAGCCCCTCGGGGGAGGGAGATGAGCAGTTCTTC
CASSPSGEGDEQFF
>TRBJ2-7|-|-|TRBV15
TGTGCCACCAGCAGAGATGGGGGGGCCGACGAGCAGTACTTC
CATSRDGGADEQYF
>TRBJ1-5|-|-|TRBV4-3
TGCGCCAGCAGCCAAGATAGCAATCAGCCCCAGCATTTT
CASSQDSNQPQHF
>TRBJ2-3|TRBD1|-|TRBV4-2
TGTGCCAGCAGTCCCTTTGGGGACAGTTACACAGATACGCAGTATTTT
CASSPFGDSYTDTQYF